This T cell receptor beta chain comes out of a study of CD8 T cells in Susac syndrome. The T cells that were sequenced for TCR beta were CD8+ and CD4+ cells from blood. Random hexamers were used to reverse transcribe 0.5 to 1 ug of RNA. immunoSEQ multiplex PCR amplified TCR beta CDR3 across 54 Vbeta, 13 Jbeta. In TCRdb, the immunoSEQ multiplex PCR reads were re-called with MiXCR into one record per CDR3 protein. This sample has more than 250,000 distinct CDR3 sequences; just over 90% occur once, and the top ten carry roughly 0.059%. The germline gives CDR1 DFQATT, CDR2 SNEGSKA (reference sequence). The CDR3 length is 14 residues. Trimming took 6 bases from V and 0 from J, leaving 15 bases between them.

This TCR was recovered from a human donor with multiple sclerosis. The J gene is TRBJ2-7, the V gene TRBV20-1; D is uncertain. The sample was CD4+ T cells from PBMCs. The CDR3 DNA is TGCAGTGCCAGACCGCCAGAAACCTCCTACGAGCAGTACTTC. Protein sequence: CSARPPETSYEQYF.